This TCR beta chain was sequenced for a study of T cells in Graves' hyperthyroidism and ophthalmopathy. Study in general: Peripheral blood collection took place at initial diagnosis, before any treatment.

Study-level results: In simple terms, a model built on 13 V-J features told ophthalmopathy apart from stable hyperthyroidism.

Exclusion of patients followed from uncontrolled infection, other autoimmune disease, pregnancy or lactation. Comment on this clonotype: Antigen: not known.

V lost 1 base and J lost 8, with 9 bases in between. Germline CDR1 is LGHNA and CDR2 is YNFKEQ. The CDR3 consists of 14 residues. Authors of the study amplified TCR beta CDR3 regions from RNA transcripts. First-round RT-PCR with HTBI primers amplified the TCR CDR3 region. MiXCR was run by TCRdb on the multiplex PCR reads, yielding one entry per CDR3 protein. The table includes a few hundred thousand distinct CDR3 sequences, about a sixth detected once. The genes are TRBV4-2 and TRBJ1-6, with no clear D. This receptor was identified in a young woman with Graves' hyperthyroidism. What was sequenced was blood. Here the CDR3 reads CASSQAGGDSPLHF. CDR3 DNA sequence: TGTGCCAGCAGCCAAGCAGGTGGAGATTCACCCCTCCACTTT.